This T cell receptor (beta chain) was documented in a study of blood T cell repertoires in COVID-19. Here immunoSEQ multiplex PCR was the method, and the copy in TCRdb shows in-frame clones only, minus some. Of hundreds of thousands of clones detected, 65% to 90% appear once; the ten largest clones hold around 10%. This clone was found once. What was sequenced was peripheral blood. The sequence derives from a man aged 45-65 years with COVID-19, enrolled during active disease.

Written as DNA, the CDR3 is TGCAGCGCTGGTACCGGGACAGGGTATGGCGAGCAGTACTTC. It translates to CSAGTGTGYGEQYF. The J gene is TRBJ2-7, the V gene TRBV29-1; 9 bases agree with TRBD1. Germline V gene data show CDR1 as SQVTM and CDR2 as ANQGSEA. This CDR3 contains 14 residues. V lost 7 bases, J lost 6 bases, and 13 bases stayed unmatched.